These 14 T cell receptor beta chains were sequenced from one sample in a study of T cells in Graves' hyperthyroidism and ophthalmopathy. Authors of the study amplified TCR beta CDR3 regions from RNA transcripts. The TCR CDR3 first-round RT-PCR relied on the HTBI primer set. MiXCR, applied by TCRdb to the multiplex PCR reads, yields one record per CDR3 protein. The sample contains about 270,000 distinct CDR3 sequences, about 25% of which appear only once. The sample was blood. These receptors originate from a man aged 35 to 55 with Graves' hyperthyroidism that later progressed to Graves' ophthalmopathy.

This CDR3 reads CATPDEQYF. As DNA, the CDR3 is TGTGCCACCCCGGATGAGCAGTACTTC. The chain uses TRBV12-3 or TRBV12-4 and TRBJ2-7; unclear D gene. Between the trimmed V and J ends, which lost 10 bases and 7 bases, there was a span of 8 bases. There are 9 residues in the CDR3.

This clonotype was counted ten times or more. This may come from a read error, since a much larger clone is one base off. This chain's CDR3 is CASSLGTSGVPGELFF. For the CDR3, the DNA is TGTGCTAGCAGCTTAGGGACTAGCGGGGTTCCCGGGGAGCTGTTTTTT. The chain recombines TRBV7-7 with TRBJ2-2; TRBD2 matches at 13 bases. Germline loops: CDR1 SSHAT, CDR2 FNYEAQ (reference sequence). This CDR3 region has 16 residues.

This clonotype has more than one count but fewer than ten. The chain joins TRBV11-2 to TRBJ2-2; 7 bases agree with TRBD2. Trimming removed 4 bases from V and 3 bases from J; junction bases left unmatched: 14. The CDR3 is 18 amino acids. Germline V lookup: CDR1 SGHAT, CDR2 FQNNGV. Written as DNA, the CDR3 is TGTGCCAGCAGCTCCCCCAGAGCGGGATTTGGGTACACCGGGGAGCTGTTTTTT. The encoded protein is CASSSPRAGFGYTGELFF.

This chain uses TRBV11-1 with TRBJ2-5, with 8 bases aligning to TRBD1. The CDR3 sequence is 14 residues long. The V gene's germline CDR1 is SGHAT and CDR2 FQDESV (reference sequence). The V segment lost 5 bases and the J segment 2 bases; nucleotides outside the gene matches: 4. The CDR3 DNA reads TGTGCCAGCAGCGAGGGGACAGGTCAAGAGACCCAGTACTTC. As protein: CASSEGTGQETQYF.

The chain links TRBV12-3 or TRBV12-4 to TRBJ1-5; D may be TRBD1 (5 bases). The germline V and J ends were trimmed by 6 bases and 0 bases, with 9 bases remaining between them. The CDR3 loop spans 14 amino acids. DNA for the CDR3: TGTGCCAGCAGCCGAGGGGATAGCAATCAGCCCCAGCATTTT. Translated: CASSRGDSNQPQHF.

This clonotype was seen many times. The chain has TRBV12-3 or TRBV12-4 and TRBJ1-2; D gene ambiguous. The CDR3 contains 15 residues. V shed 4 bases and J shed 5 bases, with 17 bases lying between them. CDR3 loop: CASSSTDPSPYGYTF. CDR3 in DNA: TGTGCCAGCAGTTCTACGGACCCTTCGCCTTATGGCTACACCTTC.

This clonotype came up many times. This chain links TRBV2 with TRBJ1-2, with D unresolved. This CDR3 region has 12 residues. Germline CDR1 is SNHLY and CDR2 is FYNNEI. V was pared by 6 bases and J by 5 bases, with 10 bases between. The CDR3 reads CASRRVDYGYTF. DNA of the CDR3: TGTGCCAGCAGGCGGGTGGATTATGGCTACACCTTC.

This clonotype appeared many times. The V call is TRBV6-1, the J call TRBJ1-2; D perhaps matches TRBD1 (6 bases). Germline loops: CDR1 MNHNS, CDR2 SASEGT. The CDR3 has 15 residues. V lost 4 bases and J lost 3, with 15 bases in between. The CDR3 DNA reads TGTGCCAGCAGTGCTACAGGGTTTTCCGACTATGGCTACACCTTC. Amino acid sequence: CASSATGFSDYGYTF.

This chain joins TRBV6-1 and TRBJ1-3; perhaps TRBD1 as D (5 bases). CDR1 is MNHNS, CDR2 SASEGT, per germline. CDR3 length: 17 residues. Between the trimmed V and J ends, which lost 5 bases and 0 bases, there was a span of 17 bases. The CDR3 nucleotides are TGTGCCAGCAGTAGGCCGGGGGGGTCGTACTCTGGAAACACCATATATTTT. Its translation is CASSRPGGSYSGNTIYF.

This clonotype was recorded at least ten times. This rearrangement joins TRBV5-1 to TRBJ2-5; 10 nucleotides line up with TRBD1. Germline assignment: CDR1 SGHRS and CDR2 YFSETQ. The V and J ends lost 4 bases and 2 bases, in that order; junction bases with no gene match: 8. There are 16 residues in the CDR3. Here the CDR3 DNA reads TGCGCCAGCAGCCAATCGAGGACAGGGGGACAAGAGACCCAGTACTTC. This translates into CASSQSRTGGQETQYF.

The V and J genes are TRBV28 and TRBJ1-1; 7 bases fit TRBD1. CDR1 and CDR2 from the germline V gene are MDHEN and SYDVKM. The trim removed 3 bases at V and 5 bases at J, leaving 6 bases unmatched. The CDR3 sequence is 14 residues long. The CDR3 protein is CASSFRGIGTEAFF. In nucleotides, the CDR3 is TGTGCCAGCAGTTTCAGGGGGATAGGGACTGAAGCTTTCTTT.

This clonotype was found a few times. CDR3 sequence: CASSFGTTRYYEQYF. The DNA of the CDR3 is TGTGCCAGCAGTTTTGGGACTACTCGATACTACGAGCAGTACTTC. The V call is TRBV28, the J call TRBJ2-7; the match to TRBD2 covers 7 bases. There are 15 residues in the CDR3. The ends lost 3 bases at V and 3 bases at J; junction bases unmatched: 8. From germline, CDR1 is MDHEN and CDR2 SYDVKM. The whole variable domain, filled in from reference TRBV28 and TRBJ2-7, reads DVKVTQSSRYLVKRTGEKVFLECVQDMDHENMFWYRQDPGLGLRLIYFSYDVKMKEKGDIPEGYSVSREKKERFSLILESASTNQTSMYLCASSFGTTRYYEQYFGPGTRLTVT.

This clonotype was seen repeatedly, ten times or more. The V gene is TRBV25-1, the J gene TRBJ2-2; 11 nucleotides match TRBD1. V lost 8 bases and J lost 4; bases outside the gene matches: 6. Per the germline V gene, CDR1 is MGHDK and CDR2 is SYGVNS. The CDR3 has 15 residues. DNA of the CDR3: TGTGCCAGCGGACAGGGGGCGCGGTCCACCGGGGAGCTGTTTTTT. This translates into CASGQGARSTGELFF.

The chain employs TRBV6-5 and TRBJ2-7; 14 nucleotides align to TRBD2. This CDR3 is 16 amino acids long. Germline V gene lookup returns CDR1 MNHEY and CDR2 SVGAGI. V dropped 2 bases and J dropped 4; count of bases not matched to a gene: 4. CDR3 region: CASSYGTSGSEYEQYF. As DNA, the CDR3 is TGTGCCAGCAGTTACGGGACTAGCGGGAGTGAGTACGAGCAGTACTTC.